This record looks at one T cell receptor beta chain sequence and its context. Its cognate antigen is unknown. The CDR3 covers 14 residues. Trimming took 6 bases from V and 8 from J; bases not matched to a gene: 10. Germline CDR1 is MNHEY and CDR2 is SVGAGI. This record belongs to a study of cytomegalovirus exposure and HLA in healthy donors. The PCR was carried out with 60 Vbeta primers and 13 Jbeta primers. Repertoires were generated with immunoSEQ multiplex PCR, while TCRdb's copy carries only in-frame clones and drops some. The profile shows some 81,000 clones, more than 65% of them singletons. Study results and limitations: A prior analysis recorded that most TCR beta V segments were productive about 87% or about 30% of the time. Later on, an analysis tied around 17,000 TCR beta sequences to HLA alleles at 0.05 false discovery rate. As was reported, the HLA-A and HLA-B alleles of most subjects were accurately predicted from TCR beta sequences.

The specimen was PBMCs. This TCR derives from a woman aged 40 to 50 in good health and CMV-seropositive. The V call is TRBV6-5, the J call TRBJ1-2; the match to TRBD1 covers 9 bases. The CDR3 is CASSPGTGLEGYTF. The CDR3 DNA reads TGTGCCAGCAGCCCCGGGACAGGGCTTGAGGGCTACACCTTC.